What follows are 3 T cell receptor beta chains derived from one specimen sequenced in a study of blood T cells in healthy people across ages (dated by TCRdb to between 2015 and 2016). The library was generated by 5' RACE. The data were produced on an Illumina HiSeq 2500. A second PCR of about 7 to 12 cycles was run with a J-beta primer mix and a sample-barcoded 5' primer. In-frame beta chains were kept once TCRdb had trimmed the public reads at Q25 with fastp and called clones with MiXCR. All rows with the same CDR3 protein become a single entry with the most common DNA and genes. This sample has hundreds of thousands of distinct CDR3 sequences in its table, and around 48% of those were observed once. Clones ranked in the top ten supply 13% of the sample. The specimen sequenced was blood. These receptors were collected from a man aged 30 to 39 in good health.

V is TRBV7-2 and J is TRBJ2-1; 9 bases are shared with TRBD1. Per germline, CDR1 SGHTA and CDR2 FQGNSA. With 5 bases clipped from V and 10 bases from J, the junction kept 15 bases outside the gene matches. The CDR3 length is 16 residues. The CDR3 here is CASSRSPGQGSGEQFF. The CDR3 nucleotides are TGTGCCAGCAGCCGATCCCCGGGACAGGGATCAGGGGAGCAGTTCTTC.

The chain is built from TRBV9 and TRBJ2-3; D gene unclear. V lost 3 bases and J 4 bases, leaving 9 bases between the germline ends. The CDR3 covers 13 residues. In germline, CDR1 is SGDLS, CDR2 YYNGEE. CDR3 bases: TGTGCCAGCAGCGAGCCCCCCGCAGATACGCAGTATTTT. Residues: CASSEPPADTQYF.

This clonotype has only a few counts. The chain couples TRBV27 to TRBJ1-4; 7 bases match TRBD1. In germline, CDR1 is MNHEY, CDR2 SMNVEV (reference sequence). The CDR3 covers 15 residues. V lost 5 bases and J lost 4; bases outside the gene matches: 7. The CDR3 protein is CASSPWDSLNEKLFF. CDR3 DNA: TGTGCCAGCAGTCCATGGGACAGCCTTAATGAAAAACTGTTTTTT.